The next 21 T cell receptor beta chains were all read from a single sample in a study of T and B cells in COVID-19 patients. Multiplex PCR with BIOMED2 TRB-A/B primer pools amplified TRB rearrangements. TCRdb redid the calling of the multiplex PCR reads with MiXCR, one entry per CDR3 protein. The sample lists about 9,400 distinct CDR3 sequences; 31% were seen once. TRB was amplified from about 260-540 ng of blood genomic DNA. The source material was blood. All receptors derive from a human donor who had recovered from COVID-19.

As concerns this clonotype: Just one base apart from a much larger clone, this may be a read error. The V call is TRBV4-3, the J call TRBJ2-5; D may correspond to TRBD1 or TRBD2 (7 bases each). The CDR3 extends over 15 amino acids. Per the germline V gene, CDR1 is LGHNA and CDR2 is YSLEER. CDR3 nucleotide sequence: TGTGCCAGCAGCTTGATGTCAGGGGGGGTTGAGACCAAGTACTTC. Protein: CASSLMSGGVETKYF.

This clonotype is labeled medium-sized. The rearrangement links TRBV6-5 to TRBJ2-3; 10 bases agree with TRBD1. This CDR3 region has 14 residues. Looked up from germline, CDR1 is MNHEY and CDR2 is SVGAGI. After removal of 5 bases from V and 6 bases from J, the junction contained 5 bases not matched to a gene. CDR3 in amino acids: CASSRQGAIDTQYF. The CDR3 coding sequence is TGTGCCAGCAGTCGACAGGGGGCCATCGATACGCAGTATTTT.

This clonotype is medium-sized (0.01 to 0.1%). The chain has TRBV19 and TRBJ2-7, with D possibly called TRBD1 or TRBD2 (5 bases each). Germline CDR1 is LNHDA and CDR2 is SQIVND (reference sequence). V was cut by 5 bases and J by 3 bases, with 11 bases left in between. The CDR3 covers 13 residues. CDR3 in amino acids: CASSRDRGYEQYF. Here the CDR3 DNA reads TGTGCCAGTAGTCGGGACCGAGGCTACGAGCAGTACTTC.

This clonotype is labeled as medium-sized. The chain links TRBV15 to TRBJ1-6, with a possible D match to TRBD1 (5 bases). The CDR3 runs 16 residues. V lost 0 bases and J 5 bases, leaving 11 bases between the germline ends. The germline CDR1 and CDR2 sequences are LNHNV and YYDKDF (reference sequence). In nucleotides, the CDR3 is TGTGCCACCAGCAGAGATCGGAGGGGTAATAATTCACCCCTCCACTTT. Amino acids: CATSRDRRGNNSPLHF.

This rearrangement joins TRBV25-1 to TRBJ2-6; 10 nucleotides agree with TRBD1. This CDR3 spans 19 amino acids. V lost 3 bases and J lost 3; bases outside the gene matches: 11. The germline CDR1 and CDR2 sequences are MGHDK and SYGVNS. The CDR3: CASSDPKDRGPGGANVLTF. Here the CDR3 DNA reads TGTGCCAGCAGTGATCCTAAAGACAGGGGGCCCGGTGGGGCCAACGTCCTGACTTTC.

This clonotype was counted a few times. This chain uses TRBV27 with TRBJ1-4, with 8 bases matching TRBD1. Germline-derived CDR1 and CDR2 are MNHEY and SMNVEV (reference sequence). The CDR3 is 17 residues long. After removal of 5 bases from V and 3 bases from J, the junction contained 11 bases not matched to a gene. CDR3 DNA: TGTGCCAGCAGTAAATGGACAGGGAAACAAGCTAATGAAAAACTGTTTTTT. The encoded protein is CASSKWTGKQANEKLFF.

This clonotype was recorded a few times. J is TRBJ1-2 and V is TRBV15; 10 bases fit TRBD1. There are 15 residues in the CDR3. The junction had 4 bases not matched to a gene; V was cut back by 4 bases and J by 2 bases. Germline V CDR1 and CDR2: LNHNV, YYDKDF (reference sequence). CDR3 nucleotide sequence: TGTGCCACCAGCATACAGACAGGGGGCAACTATGGCTACACCTTC. It yields the protein CATSIQTGGNYGYTF.

J is TRBJ2-1 and V is TRBV10-1; 12 bases map to TRBD2. Germline CDR1 and CDR2: WNHNN and SYGVQD (reference sequence). CDR3 length: 17 residues. V lost 10 bases, J lost 4 bases, and 14 bases stayed unmatched. The CDR3 bases are TGCGCCACCGGAGAGTCGACTAGCGGGGGAGATTACAATGAGCAGTTCTTC. As protein: CATGESTSGGDYNEQFF.

Within the sample, this clonotype is medium-sized (0.01 to 0.1%). This rearrangement joins TRBV12-3 or TRBV12-4 to TRBJ2-1, with TRBD2 identical over 9 bases. J lost 10 bases, V lost 1 base, and 11 bases had no gene match. This CDR3 contains 16 residues. The CDR3 is CASSLGGGARGSEQFF. CDR3 DNA sequence: TGTGCCAGCAGTTTAGGCGGGGGGGCCCGGGGCTCAGAGCAGTTCTTC.

For this clonotype: Just one base apart from a much larger clone, this may be a read error. The J gene is TRBJ2-1, the V gene TRBV6-1, with TRBD1 matching over 9 bases. V lost 6 bases and J lost 10; bases outside the gene matches: 10. Germline V gene lookup returns CDR1 MNHNS and CDR2 SASEGT. The CDR3 is made up of 14 amino acids. This CDR3 reads CASSALSGQGEQFF. The DNA of the CDR3 is TGTGCCAGCAGCGCGCTTTCGGGACAGGGAGAGCAGTTCTTC.

This chain links TRBV20-1 with TRBJ2-1, with D possibly matching TRBD1 (5 bases). CDR3 length: 17 residues. The V gene lost 2 bases and the J gene lost 0 bases, with 17 bases spanning the gap. Germline CDR1 is DFQATT and CDR2 is SNEGSKA (reference sequence). The CDR3 DNA follows: TGCAGTGCTAGACCGGGCCCCAGGGTAGCCTCCTACAATGAGCAGTTCTTC. It translates to CSARPGPRVASYNEQFF.

This clonotype was seen more than once but under ten times. CDR3: CASWGRGHYEQYF. CDR3 nucleotide sequence: TGTGCCTCCTGGGGGAGGGGGCACTACGAGCAGTACTTC. The chain couples TRBV10-3 to TRBJ2-7; D possibly uses TRBD1 or TRBD2 (7 bases each). The CDR3 has 13 amino acids. Germline CDR1 is ENHRY and CDR2 is SYGVKD. With 11 bases removed from V and 3 bases from J, the gap between germline ends came to 17 bases.

The gene calls are TRBV4-2 and TRBJ2-2; 9 bases fit TRBD2. CDR1 is LGHNA, CDR2 YNFKEQ, per germline. With 4 bases clipped from V and 0 bases from J, the junction kept 6 bases outside the gene matches. There are 17 residues in the CDR3. The CDR3 region is CASSRETSGSNTGELFF. DNA for the CDR3: TGTGCCAGCAGCCGAGAGACTAGCGGATCGAACACCGGGGAGCTGTTTTTT.

V gene TRBV20-1 combines with J gene TRBJ2-3; D is ambiguous. Looked up from germline, CDR1 is DFQATT and CDR2 is SNEGSKA (reference sequence). Trimming left V 4 bases short and J 2 bases short, with 10 bases between. This CDR3 comprises 13 residues. In DNA form, the CDR3 reads TGCAGTGCTAACTGGGATGTCACAGATACGCAGTATTTT. Protein: CSANWDVTDTQYF.

This clonotype was recorded a few times. The V call is TRBV6-5, the J call TRBJ2-1; weak D call: TRBD1 (5 bases). Germline V CDR1 and CDR2: MNHEY, SVGAGI. The germline V and J ends were trimmed by 1 base and 5 bases, with 12 bases remaining between them. CDR3 length: 15 amino acids. Here the CDR3 DNA reads TGTGCCAGCAGTTACTTTTCAGGGATTCACAATGAGCAGTTCTTC. Protein product: CASSYFSGIHNEQFF.

The chain carries TRBV7-4 and TRBJ1-2; no clear D gene. V was shortened by 4 bases and J by 6 bases, with 15 bases between the two germline ends. The germline gives CDR1 SGHVT, CDR2 SQSDAQ. The CDR3 extends over 14 amino acids. CDR3 sequence: CASSSPAGLDGYTF. For the CDR3, the DNA is TGTGCCAGCAGCTCCCCCGCCGGGCTAGATGGCTACACCTTC. Full variable domain (remainder filled in from reference TRBV7-4 and TRBJ1-2): GAGVSQSPRYKVAKRGRDVALRCDSISGHVTLYWYRQTLGQGSEVLTYSQSDAQRDKSGRPSGRFSAERPERSVSTLKIQRTEQGDSAVYLCASSSPAGLDGYTFGSGTRLTVV.

A remark on this clonotype: One junction end disagrees with the germline gene, perhaps due to a read error. The rearrangement uses TRBV5-6 and TRBJ1-5; 8 bases fit TRBD1. The germline CDR1 and CDR2 sequences are SGHDT and YYEEEE. This CDR3 is built from 15 residues. Here the CDR3 DNA reads TGCGCCAGCAGCTTGGCTGGACAGGGTCATCAGCCCCAGCATTTT. It yields the protein CASSLAGQGHQPQHF.

V gene TRBV5-1 combines with J gene TRBJ2-7; D is undetermined. V was pared by 0 bases and J by 2 bases, with 9 bases between. Germline assignment: CDR1 SGHRS and CDR2 YFSETQ. The CDR3 runs to 14 residues. The CDR3 coding sequence is TGCGCCAGCAGCTTGGAGGCCGGACCCTACGAGCAGTACTTC. Its translation is CASSLEAGPYEQYF.

In the case of this clonotype: With a much larger clone just one base away, this may be a read error. The J gene is TRBJ1-6, the V gene TRBV6-5, with D possibly TRBD1 on 5 matching bases. Per the germline V gene, CDR1 is MNHEY and CDR2 is SVGAGI. CDR3 length: 15 residues. Trimming took off 7 bases at V and 11 bases at J, with 21 bases between the two ends. The CDR3 spells CASNLGGVSETPLHF. For the CDR3, the DNA is TGTGCCAGCAATTTGGGGGGGGTGTCAGAGACACCCCTCCACTTT.

This clonotype came up a few times. The chain combines TRBV5-6 with TRBJ1-1; unclear D gene. V was clipped by 3 bases and J by 9 bases, with 21 bases between them. Germline V lookup: CDR1 SGHDT, CDR2 YYEEEE. The CDR3 sequence is 15 residues long. CDR3 region: CASSYGSPTQEKAFF. Here the CDR3 DNA reads TGTGCCAGCAGCTACGGAAGTCCCACGCAGGAGAAAGCTTTCTTT.

This clonotype is deemed medium-sized (0.01 to 0.1%). V is TRBV19 and J is TRBJ2-2; D remains ambiguous. Germline CDR1 LNHDA, CDR2 SQIVND (reference sequence). Trimming left V 0 bases short and J 4 bases short, with 6 bases between. This CDR3 is 14 amino acids long. CDR3 coding DNA: TGTGCCAGTAGTATAGATCAGGTCACCGGGGAGCTGTTTTTT. As protein: CASSIDQVTGELFF.